The entry below gives a single T cell receptor (beta chain) sequence along with its context. Using immunoSEQ multiplex PCR, the repertoire was profiled, and TCRdb retains in-frame clones only, with some absent. Of fewer than 30,000 clones in the sample, 70% to 90% were seen once. The data originate from a study of OX40 agonist ivuxolimab in advanced cancers. With autoimmune disease history or systemic immunosuppression, patients were excluded. The material was CD4+ or CD8+ T cells sorted from blood, obtained in a trial of the OX40 agonist ivuxolimab. The receptor was derived from an adult with an advanced solid tumor such as melanoma, head and neck, liver or kidney cancer.

The DNA of the CDR3 is TGTGCCAGCAGCTTAAGGATCACAGATACGCAGTATTTT. Its protein product is CASSLRITDTQYF. This rearrangement joins TRBV7-9 to TRBJ2-3, with D hard to call. V was pared by 2 bases and J by 2 bases, with 5 bases between. CDR1 SEHNR and CDR2 FQNEAQ come from the germline V gene (reference sequence). The CDR3 loop spans 13 amino acids.